This T cell receptor beta chain was recovered during a study of vaccination and CD4 T cells after COVID-19. This clonotype was detected a few times. What it binds is unknown. Noted treatment: approximately 10-day PBMC culture with coronavirus spike peptide pools or control peptides (ViraFEST assay). Expansion of antigen-specific T cells with peptide pools by ViraFEST preceded sequencing of TCRs. Researchers reported culturing 2 million to 2.5 million PBMCs per well with around 10 IU/ml IL-2 and about 10 ug/ml peptide pools. Investigators isolated CD4+ T cells by negative selection after roughly 10 days of culture. Sequenced with the Oncomine TCR Beta short-read assay was DNA taken from cultured CD4+ T cells. TCRdb re-called the PCR reads with MiXCR, one entry per CDR3 protein. Among more than 13,000 distinct CDR3 sequences, 21% were seen once, and the ten largest hold around 12%. General study findings and limits: Vaccine-specific clones numbering 304 of 307 showed spike mono-reactivity in convalescent patients.

CDR1 is MNHEY and CDR2 is SMNVEV in the germline V gene (reference sequence). Trimming at V came to 5 bases and at J to 7 bases, leaving 14 bases not matched to a gene. CDR3 length: 15 amino acids. The genes are TRBV27 and TRBJ2-7, with TRBD1 matching 7 bases. This TCR derives from a human donor who received a COVID-19 vaccine. The specimen was CD4+ T cells from blood, cultured in vitro, collected before SARS-CoV-2 vaccination. The CDR3 region is CASSLNHRGLGEQYF. In DNA, the CDR3 is TGTGCCAGCAGTCTGAATCACAGGGGTTTAGGAGAGCAGTACTTC.